These T cell receptor beta chains were read from a single sample in a study of shared clonotypes between healthy human individuals. Using immunoSEQ multiplex PCR, the repertoire was profiled, and TCRdb retains in-frame clones only, with some absent. The sample lists 600,000 to 700,000 clones, around 73% occurring once. Sequences were obtained from memory CD4+ T cells sorted from blood. The receptors shown here come from a woman aged 25 to 45 in good health. Each CDR3 is given with its conserved first and last residue. A D gene is named only where the DNA matches it firmly. Size tells how often a clone was seen (once, few, many) or the class of an expanded clone, and some rows leave it out.

TRBV9,TRBD1,TRBJ1-3,-,TGTGCCAGCAGCGTCTTCCCATCTGGACAGGGCGAAAACACCATATATTTT,CASSVFPSGQGENTIYF
TRBV7-9,-,TRBJ2-7,-,TGTGCCAGCAGCGTCTCGGGCAGGGGTGAAGAGCAGTACTTC,CASSVSGRGEEQYF
TRBV9,-,TRBJ2-6,once,TGTGCCAGCAGCGTAGACAGCTTTAGCTCTGGGGCCAACGTCCTGACTTTC,CASSVDSFSSGANVLTF
TRBV6-1,-,TRBJ2-5,-,TGTGCCAGCGTGGATAACATGTGGTACCAAGAGACCCAGTACTTC,CASVDNMWYQETQYF
TRBV2,TRBD2,TRBJ2-3,-,TGTGCCAGCAGTGATGGGCTAGCGGGAACATCTAGCACAGATACGCAGTATTTT,CASSDGLAGTSSTDTQYF
TRBV5-6,-,TRBJ2-2,few,TGTGCCAGCAGCTTGGCCGTCGGGACCGGAGGCACCGGGGAGCTGTTTTTT,CASSLAVGTGGTGELFF
TRBV28,-,TRBJ2-7,once,TGTGCCAGCAGTTTGAAGATACAGATAAACTACGAGCAGTACTTC,CASSLKIQINYEQYF
TRBV18,-,TRBJ2-7,-,TGTGCCAGCTCACCACGGGCAGATCTTGAGCAGTACTTC,CASSPRADLEQYF
TRBV28,TRBD1,TRBJ2-7,-,TGTGCCAGCAGCTCCTCCGGGACAGGGGATCACTACGAGCAGTACTTC,CASSSSGTGDHYEQYF
TRBV5-1,-,TRBJ2-5,-,TGCGCCAGCAGCTCATCAGGGGACCAAGAGACCCAGTACTTC,CASSSSGDQETQYF
TRBV27,-,TRBJ1-5,-,TGTGCCAGCAGTTTATCCACGGTCGGCAATCAGCCCCAGCATTTT,CASSLSTVGNQPQHF
TRBV14,TRBD2,TRBJ2-5,-,TGTGCCAGCAGCCCGGGGACTAGCGGGAGTTCCACCCAGTACTTC,CASSPGTSGSSTQYF
TRBV5-1,TRBD2,TRBJ2-7,-,TGCGCCAGCAGCATCCGGACTAGCGGGAGTGGAGAGCAGTACTTC,CASSIRTSGSGEQYF
TRBV2,-,TRBJ2-7,-,TGTGCCAGCGGTCCCGGGACGTCCACCTACGAGCAGTACTTC,CASGPGTSTYEQYF
TRBV7-3,-,TRBJ2-6,few,TGTGCCAGCAGCTTACAGGGTGCTGGGGCCAACGTCCTGACTTTC,CASSLQGAGANVLTF
TRBV28,-,TRBJ2-1,-,TGTGCCAGCAGTCCCCACCGACAGGCCAATGAGCAGTTCTTC,CASSPHRQANEQFF
TRBV14,-,TRBJ1-2,-,TGTGCCAGCAGCCAAGATTTAGGTCGTGGCTACACCTTC,CASSQDLGRGYTF
TRBV2,-,TRBJ2-7,-,TGTGCCAGCAGGGTCAGGGTCCTCTCCTACGAGCAGTACTTC,CASRVRVLSYEQYF
TRBV9,TRBD2,TRBJ2-1,-,TGTGCCAGCAGCGTAGAGGTAGCGGGAGGAGCTTCAAATGAGCAGTTCTTC,CASSVEVAGGASNEQFF
TRBV5-1,-,TRBJ1-6,-,TGCGCCAGCAGCCCCCGACAGAGCTCGAATTCACCCCTCCACTTT,CASSPRQSSNSPLHF
TRBV7-6,-,TRBJ2-7,-,TGTGCCAGCAGCTCCCAATACGAGCAGTACTTC,CASSSQYEQYF
TRBV13,TRBD1,TRBJ1-4,-,TGTGCCAGCAGCGCGGAGGGTTTGACAGGGGTTGCAACTAATGAAAAACTGTTTTTT,CASSAEGLTGVATNEKLFF
TRBV6-1,-,TRBJ2-7,-,TGTGCCAGCAGTAAGGACCGGGAGTACGAGCAGTACTTC,CASSKDREYEQYF
TRBV5-1,TRBD2,TRBJ2-1,-,TGCGCCAGCAGCATCGCGGGAGATTACAATGAGCAGTTCTTC,CASSIAGDYNEQFF
TRBV7-6,TRBD2,TRBJ2-1,-,TGTGCCAGCAGCCTCCAGCACTCGGGACTAGCGGGAGCAGAGCAGTTCTTC,CASSLQHSGLAGAEQFF
TRBV7-9,-,TRBJ2-1,-,TGTGCCAGCAGCGGGGCGGGGAATGAGCAGTTCTTC,CASSGAGNEQFF
TRBV7-9,TRBD1,TRBJ1-3,-,TGTGCCAGCAGCTCGACAGGGGTTGGAAACACCATATATTTT,CASSSTGVGNTIYF
TRBV30,-,TRBJ2-7,-,TGTGCCTGGAGCCACGGACCCTACGAGCAGTACTTC,CAWSHGPYEQYF
TRBV7-8,TRBD2,TRBJ2-1,-,TGTGCCAGCAGCACAAGACTAGCGGGGACCTACAATGAGCAGTTCTTC,CASSTRLAGTYNEQFF
TRBV5-1,TRBD1,TRBJ1-1,-,TGCGCCAGCAGCCCCCAGACAGGGTTGATGAACACTGAAGCTTTCTTT,CASSPQTGLMNTEAFF
TRBV28,TRBD1,TRBJ2-7,-,TGTGCCAGCAGCTCGGCCGGGACAGAATCCTACGAGCAGTACTTC,CASSSAGTESYEQYF
TRBV6-1,-,TRBJ2-6,-,TGTGCCAGCAGTGAGGAAGACTCTGGGGCCAACGTCCTGACTTTC,CASSEEDSGANVLTF
TRBV6-1,-,TRBJ2-7,-,TGTGCCAGCAGTGACGTACAGGCCACCTACGAGCAGTACTTC,CASSDVQATYEQYF
TRBV5-1,TRBD1,TRBJ2-7,-,TGCGCCAGCAGCTCGGGACAGCCAACCTACGAGCAGTACTTC,CASSSGQPTYEQYF
TRBV19,TRBD1,TRBJ1-2,-,TGTGCCAGTAGTATAGATCACGGGACAGGGACCTATGGCTACACCTTC,CASSIDHGTGTYGYTF
TRBV2,-,TRBJ1-2,-,TGTGCCAGCAGAACGGGGAAGAACTATGGCTACACCTTC,CASRTGKNYGYTF
TRBV5-1,TRBD1,TRBJ2-7,many,TGCGCCAGCAGCCCGGGGACAGGGGTTCTCGAGCAGTACTTC,CASSPGTGVLEQYF
TRBV7-9,TRBD2,TRBJ2-3,many,TGTGCCAGCAGCTTAGCGTTTAGCGGGAGTAAGGATACGCAGTATTTT,CASSLAFSGSKDTQYF
TRBV5-5,-,TRBJ2-5,-,TGTGCCAGCAGCAGGACAACCCAAGAGACCCAGTACTTC,CASSRTTQETQYF
TRBV10-3,-,TRBJ1-4,once,TGTGCCATCAGTGAGTCGGTGGGGCCCGAAAAACTGTTTTTT,CAISESVGPEKLFF
TRBV7-2,-,TRBJ2-7,-,TGTGCCAGCAGCCCGGGACCGCTGGCCGAGCAGTACTTC,CASSPGPLAEQYF
TRBV6-6,-,TRBJ1-2,few,TGTGCCAGCAGTTTAGCCTACTCAGGGTCTGGCTACACCTTC,CASSLAYSGSGYTF
TRBV2,-,TRBJ2-3,-,TGTGCCAGCGGCGGAGATACGCAGTATTTT,CASGGDTQYF
TRBV6-1,TRBD2,TRBJ2-7,-,TGTGCCAGCAGCAAATCGGGGGGTTACGAGCAGTACTTC,CASSKSGGYEQYF
TRBV5-1,TRBD2,TRBJ2-1,-,TGCGCCAGCAACGCGGAGGTAAGAAGCGGGAGTAGCAATGAGCAGTTCTTC,CASNAEVRSGSSNEQFF
TRBV27,-,TRBJ2-5,-,TGTGCCAGCAGTCTCCGGACCACCGGGGAGACCCAGTACTTC,CASSLRTTGETQYF
TRBV27,TRBD2,TRBJ2-7,few,TGTGCCAGCAGTTTCTCTATAGCGGGAACCTACGAGCAGTACTTC,CASSFSIAGTYEQYF
TRBV5-1,-,TRBJ2-6,few,TGCGCCAGCAGCCTCGCCGGGACTTCTCTTGGGGCCAACGTCCTGACTTTC,CASSLAGTSLGANVLTF
TRBV18,-,TRBJ2-6,-,TGTGCCAGCTCACCACTGGGCCACTTCTCTGGGGCCAACGTCCTGACTTTC,CASSPLGHFSGANVLTF
TRBV18,-,TRBJ1-1,-,TGTGCCAGCTCACCACCAGTGGGGAACACTGAAGCTTTCTTT,CASSPPVGNTEAFF
TRBV7-9,-,TRBJ2-5,-,TGTGCCAGCAGCCCAGGGAAGGGAGATGTAGAGACCCAGTACTTC,CASSPGKGDVETQYF
TRBV28,-,TRBJ1-5,many,TGTGCCAGCAGGACCTCAGATCAGCCCCAGCATTTT,CASRTSDQPQHF
TRBV10-1,-,TRBJ2-1,-,TGCGCCAGCAAAACAGGGAATGAGCAGTTCTTC,CASKTGNEQFF